This T cell receptor (beta chain) comes out of a study of T cells of healthy individuals. This clonotype appeared many times. This CDR3 contains 15 residues. V was clipped by 5 bases and J by 11 bases; unmatched bases: 14. The V gene's germline CDR1 is MNHEY and CDR2 SMNVEV (reference sequence). TCRdb re-derived calls from the 5' RACE reads in MiXCR, one entry per CDR3 protein. The profile covers around 63,000 distinct CDR3 sequences, with around 15% appearing a single time and roughly 4.7% taken by the ten largest. The V call is TRBV27, the J call TRBJ2-1, with 8 bases lining up with TRBD2. The origin of this receptor is a human donor in good health. CDR3 nucleotides: TGTGCCAGCAGTCCTTCCTCTCTAGCGGGCGTTAAGCAGTTCTTC. Protein sequence: CASSPSSLAGVKQFF.